Below are 6 T cell receptor beta chains sequenced from a single sample in a study of T cell repertoires in cytomegalovirus infection. These receptors' targets are unknown. One entry per CDR3 protein, called by TCRdb with MiXCR from the reads. The table has 570,000 or so distinct CDR3 sequences, roughly 42% seen once. The source was cultured PBMCs, collected from culture after CMV antigen stimulation. The receptors were gathered from a human donor in good health (CMV status not recorded). Some clones in this sample may be carry-over from other donors' samples.

This chain links TRBV7-8 with TRBJ2-5; 10 nucleotides agree with TRBD2. Germline CDR1 is SGHVS and CDR2 is FQNEAQ. The V and J ends lost 7 bases and 3 bases, in that order; junction bases with no gene match: 17. CDR3 size: 18 residues. The CDR3 nucleotides read TGTGCCAGCACAGGAGTTTCTAGCGGGAGTGGGGCCGAAGAGACCCAGTACTTC. It encodes CASTGVSSGSGAEETQYF.

The chain employs TRBV4-1 and TRBJ1-3; D unresolved. Germline V gene data show CDR1 as MGHRA and CDR2 as YSYEKL. The CDR3 totals 13 residues. V shed 6 bases and J shed 4 bases, with 10 bases lying between them. CDR3 sequence reads: CASRPPAGNTIYF. Here the CDR3 DNA reads TGCGCCAGCAGGCCCCCGGCGGGAAACACCATATATTTT.

This clonotype was detected only a few times. The V call is TRBV6-4, the J call TRBJ2-2; 11 bases fit TRBD1. Trimming cost V 5 bases and J 5 bases; bases outside gene matches: 13. The V gene's germline CDR1 is MRHNA and CDR2 SNTAGT. CDR3 size: 18 residues. The CDR3 loop reads CASSSFGGQGAATGELFF. The CDR3 DNA reads TGTGCCAGCAGTAGCTTTGGAGGACAGGGGGCAGCAACCGGGGAGCTGTTTTTT.

The chain combines TRBV10-3 with TRBJ2-6, with 7 bases that match TRBD1. Germline lookup yields CDR1 ENHRY and CDR2 SYGVKD. The CDR3 covers 16 residues. V lost 6 bases to trimming and J lost 3 bases; unmatched junction nucleotides: 8. The CDR3 here is CAIRGQVSSGANVLTF. DNA for the CDR3: TGTGCCATCAGAGGACAGGTCTCTAGTGGGGCCAACGTCCTGACTTTC.

The rearrangement uses TRBV6-5 and TRBJ1-4; a possible D gene is TRBD1 (5 bases). Germline assignment: CDR1 MNHEY and CDR2 SVGAGI. V lost 5 bases and J 5 bases, leaving 12 bases between the germline ends. CDR3 size: 14 residues. CDR3 sequence reads: CASSRSKGNEKLFF. In nucleotides, the CDR3 is TGTGCCAGCAGTCGGTCTAAGGGGAATGAAAAACTGTTTTTT.

The rearrangement uses TRBV7-6 and TRBJ2-1; 9 positions agree with TRBD2. There are 15 residues in the CDR3. Germline assignment: CDR1 SGHVS and CDR2 FNYEAQ. Trimming at V came to 3 bases and at J to 3 bases, leaving 3 bases not matched to a gene. CDR3 nucleotides: TGTGCCAGCAGCTTCCTAGCGGGGAGCTACAATGAGCAGTTCTTC. It is translated as CASSFLAGSYNEQFF.